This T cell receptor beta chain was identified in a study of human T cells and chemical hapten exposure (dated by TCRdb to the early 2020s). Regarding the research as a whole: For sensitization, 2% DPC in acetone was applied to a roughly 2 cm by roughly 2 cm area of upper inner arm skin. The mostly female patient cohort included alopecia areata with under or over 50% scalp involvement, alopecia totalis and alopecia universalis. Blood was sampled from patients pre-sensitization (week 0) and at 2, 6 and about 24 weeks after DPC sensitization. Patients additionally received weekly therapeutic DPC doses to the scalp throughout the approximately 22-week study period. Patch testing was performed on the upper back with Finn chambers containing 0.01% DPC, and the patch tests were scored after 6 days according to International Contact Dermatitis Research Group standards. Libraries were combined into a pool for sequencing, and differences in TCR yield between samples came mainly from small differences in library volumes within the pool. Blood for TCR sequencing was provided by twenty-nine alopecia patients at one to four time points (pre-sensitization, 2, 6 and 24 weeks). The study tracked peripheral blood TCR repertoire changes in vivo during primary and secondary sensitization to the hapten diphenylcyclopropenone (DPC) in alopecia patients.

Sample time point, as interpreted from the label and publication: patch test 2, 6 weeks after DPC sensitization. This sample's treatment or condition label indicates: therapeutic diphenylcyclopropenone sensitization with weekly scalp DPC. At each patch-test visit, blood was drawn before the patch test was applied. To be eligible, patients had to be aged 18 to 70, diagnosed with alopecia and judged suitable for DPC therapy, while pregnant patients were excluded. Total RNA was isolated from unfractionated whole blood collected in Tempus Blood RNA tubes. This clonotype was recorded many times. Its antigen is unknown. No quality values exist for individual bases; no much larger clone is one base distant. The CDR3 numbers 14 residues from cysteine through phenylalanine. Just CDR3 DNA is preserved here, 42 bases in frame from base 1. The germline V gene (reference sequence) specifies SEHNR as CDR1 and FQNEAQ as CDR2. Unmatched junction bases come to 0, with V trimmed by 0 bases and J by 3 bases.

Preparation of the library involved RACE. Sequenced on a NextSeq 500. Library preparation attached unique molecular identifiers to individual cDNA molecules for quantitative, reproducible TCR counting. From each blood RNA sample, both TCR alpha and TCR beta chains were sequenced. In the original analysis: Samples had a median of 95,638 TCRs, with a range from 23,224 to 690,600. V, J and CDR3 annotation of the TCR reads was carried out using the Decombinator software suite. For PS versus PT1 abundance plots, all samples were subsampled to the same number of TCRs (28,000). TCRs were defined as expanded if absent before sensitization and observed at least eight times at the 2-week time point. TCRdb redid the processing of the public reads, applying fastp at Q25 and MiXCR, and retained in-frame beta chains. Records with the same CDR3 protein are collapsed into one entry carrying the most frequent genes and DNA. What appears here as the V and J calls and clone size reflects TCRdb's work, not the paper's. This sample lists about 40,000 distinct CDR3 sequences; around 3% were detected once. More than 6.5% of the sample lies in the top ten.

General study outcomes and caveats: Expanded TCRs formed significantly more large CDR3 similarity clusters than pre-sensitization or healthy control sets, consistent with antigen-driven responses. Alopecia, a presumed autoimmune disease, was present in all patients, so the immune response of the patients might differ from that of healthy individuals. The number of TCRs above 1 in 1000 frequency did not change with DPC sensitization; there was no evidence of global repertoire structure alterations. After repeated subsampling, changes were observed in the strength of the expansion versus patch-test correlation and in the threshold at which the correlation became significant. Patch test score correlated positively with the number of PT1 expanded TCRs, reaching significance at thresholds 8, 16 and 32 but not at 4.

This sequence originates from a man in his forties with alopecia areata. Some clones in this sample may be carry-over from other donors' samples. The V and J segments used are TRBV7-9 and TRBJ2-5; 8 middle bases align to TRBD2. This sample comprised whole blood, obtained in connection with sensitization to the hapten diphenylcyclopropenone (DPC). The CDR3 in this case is CASSLAGLEETQYF. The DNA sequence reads TGTGCCAGCAGCTTAGCGGGACTAGAAGAGACCCAGTACTTC.